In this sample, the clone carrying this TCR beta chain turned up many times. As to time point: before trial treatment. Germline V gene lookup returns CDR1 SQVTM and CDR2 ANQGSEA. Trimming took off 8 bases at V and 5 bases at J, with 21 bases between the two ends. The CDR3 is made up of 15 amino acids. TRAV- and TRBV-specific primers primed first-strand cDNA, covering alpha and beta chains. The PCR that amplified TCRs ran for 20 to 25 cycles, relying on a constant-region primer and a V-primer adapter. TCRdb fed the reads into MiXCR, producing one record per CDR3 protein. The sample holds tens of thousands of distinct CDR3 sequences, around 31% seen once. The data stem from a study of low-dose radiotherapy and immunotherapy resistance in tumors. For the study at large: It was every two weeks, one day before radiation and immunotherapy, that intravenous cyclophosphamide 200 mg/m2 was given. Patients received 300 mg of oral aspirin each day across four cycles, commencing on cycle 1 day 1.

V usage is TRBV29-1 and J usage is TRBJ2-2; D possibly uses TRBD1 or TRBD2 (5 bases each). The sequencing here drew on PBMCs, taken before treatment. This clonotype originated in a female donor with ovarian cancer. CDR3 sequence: CSIGQLGRTTGELFF. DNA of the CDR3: TGCAGCATTGGGCAACTGGGACGTACAACCGGGGAGCTGTTTTTT.